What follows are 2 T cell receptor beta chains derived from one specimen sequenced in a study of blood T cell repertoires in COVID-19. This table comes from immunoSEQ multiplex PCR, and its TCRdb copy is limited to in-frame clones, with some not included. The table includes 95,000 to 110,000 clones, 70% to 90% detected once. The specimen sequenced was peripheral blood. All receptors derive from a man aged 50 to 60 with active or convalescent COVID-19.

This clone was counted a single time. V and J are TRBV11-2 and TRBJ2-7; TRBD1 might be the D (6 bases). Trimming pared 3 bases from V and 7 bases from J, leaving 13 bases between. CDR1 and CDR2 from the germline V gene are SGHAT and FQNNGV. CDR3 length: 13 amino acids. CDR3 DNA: TGTGCCAGCAGCTTTGGGGGCTCGGGGGAGCAGTACTTC. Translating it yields CASSFGGSGEQYF.

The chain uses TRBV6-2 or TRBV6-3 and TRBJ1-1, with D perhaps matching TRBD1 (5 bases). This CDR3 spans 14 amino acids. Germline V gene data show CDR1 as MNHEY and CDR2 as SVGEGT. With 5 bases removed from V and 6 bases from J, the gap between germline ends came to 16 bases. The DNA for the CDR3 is TGTGCCAGCAGTCTCTGGGGGGGGGACGCTGAAGCTTTCTTT. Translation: CASSLWGGDAEAFF.